Following are 24 T cell receptor beta chains from one sample sequenced in a study of cytomegalovirus exposure and HLA in healthy donors (dated by TCRdb to the late 2010s). Library preparation employed the immunoSEQ multiplex PCR assay. A mixture of 60 forward primers for TCR Vbeta segments and 13 reverse primers for TCR Jbeta segments was used in the multiplex PCR. What TCRdb holds here is the immuneACCESS table cut down to in-frame rearrangements. Part of the clones is not present; checked against another copy, under half of the missing clones reflect an unresolved V gene, and the others are unexplained. In all, the sample holds 90,000 to 130,000 clones, and about three quarters of those were seen once. 2.5% to 3% of the sample is held by the ten biggest clonotypes. Sequenced sample: PBMCs. The receptors originated from an older woman in good health and CMV-seropositive.

The rearrangement uses TRBV9 and TRBJ2-1; 7 bases agree with TRBD2. The V and J ends lost 3 bases and 3 bases, in that order; junction bases with no gene match: 6. This CDR3 contains 15 residues. The V gene's germline CDR1 is SGDLS and CDR2 YYNGEE. CDR3 DNA sequence: TGTGCCAGCAGCGCCTCGGGACTATTCTACAATGAGCAGTTCTTC. Translating it yields CASSASGLFYNEQFF.

The chain has TRBV6-6 and TRBJ2-2; a possible D gene is TRBD1 (5 bases). The CDR3 runs to 13 residues. Germline V lookup: CDR1 MNHNY, CDR2 SVGAGI (reference sequence). V lost 2 bases to trimming and J lost 5 bases, with 6 bases between them. In nucleotides, the CDR3 is TGTGCCAGCAGTTACAGGGGTACCGGGGAGCTGTTTTTT. Its translation: CASSYRGTGELFF.

The genes are TRBV6-5 and TRBJ1-1; the match to TRBD1 covers 8 bases. The CDR3 covers 15 residues. V trimming: 0 bases; J trimming: 0 bases; junction bases outside the gene matches: 0. Germline V gives CDR1 MNHEY, CDR2 SVGAGI. The CDR3 region has the DNA TGTGCCAGCAGTTACTCGACAGGGGTGAACACTGAAGCTTTCTTT. It yields the protein CASSYSTGVNTEAFF.

The chain is built from TRBV2 and TRBJ1-3; D gene uncertain. CDR1 and CDR2 (germline): SNHLY, FYNNEI. The CDR3 has 15 residues. V dropped 6 bases and J dropped 3 bases, with 15 bases sitting between them. CDR3 region: CASRRTLTGGNTIYF. The CDR3, as DNA: TGTGCCAGCAGGCGGACTCTTACGGGTGGAAACACCATATATTTT.

The table lists this clone with a count of one. This chain uses TRBV2 with TRBJ2-7; possibly TRBD1 for D (5 bases). This CDR3 is built from 13 residues. The V end was cut by 3 bases, the J end by 3 bases, with 9 bases between. The germline gives CDR1 SNHLY, CDR2 FYNNEI. The CDR3 loop reads CASSDPGIYEQYF. The CDR3 nucleotides are TGTGCCAGCAGTGATCCAGGGATCTACGAGCAGTACTTC.

The chain has TRBV19 and TRBJ2-1; TRBD2 matches 7 bases. CDR1 and CDR2 (germline): LNHDA, SQIVND (reference sequence). The J segment lost 1 base and the V segment lost 5 bases, leaving 11 bases of the junction unmatched. The CDR3 runs 17 residues. The CDR3 DNA follows: TGTGCCAGTAGTCTTCCCCCCGGCGGGAGTTCCTACAATGAGCAGTTCTTC. As protein: CASSLPPGGSSYNEQFF. The full variable domain, rest sourced from reference TRBV19 and TRBJ2-1, is DGGITQSPKYLFRKEGQNVTLSCEQNLNHDAMYWYRQDPGQGLRLIYYSQIVNDFQKGDIAEGYSVSREKKESFPLTVTSAQKNPTAFYLCASSLPPGGSSYNEQFFGPGTRLTVL.

CDR3 coding DNA: TGTGCCAGCAGTGCTCGGGAGGTCGTCTCAGATACGCAGTATTTT. This sequence encodes CASSAREVVSDTQYF. V usage is TRBV2 and J usage is TRBJ2-3, with 7 nucleotides matching TRBD2. V lost 4 bases, J lost 4 bases, and 8 bases stayed unmatched. The CDR3 loop spans 15 amino acids. Germline V gene data show CDR1 as SNHLY and CDR2 as FYNNEI. Filled out from reference TRBV2 and TRBJ2-3, the complete variable domain reads EPEVTQTPSHQVTQMGQEVILRCVPISNHLYFYWYRQILGQKVEFLVSFYNNEISEKSEIFDDQFSVERPDGSNFTLKIRSTKLEDSAMYFCASSAREVVSDTQYFGPGTRLTVL.

This clone was seen only once. The chain links TRBV9 to TRBJ2-5; D gene ambiguous. CDR3 length equals 15 residues. The germline gives CDR1 SGDLS, CDR2 YYNGEE. Trimming left V 4 bases short and J 4 bases short, with 17 bases between. Here the CDR3 DNA reads TGTGCCAGCAGCCAAGGCGAAGGTAGCAGAGAGACCCAGTACTTC. It yields the protein CASSQGEGSRETQYF. Combining the CDR3 with reference TRBV9 and TRBJ2-5 gives the whole variable domain DSGVTQTPKHLITATGQRVTLRCSPRSGDLSVYWYQQSLDQGLQFLIQYYNGEERAKGNILERFSAQQFPDLHSELNLSSLELGDSALYFCASSQGEGSRETQYFGPGTRLLVL.

The CDR3 spells CASSPRTSGSISNEQFF. CDR3 DNA sequence: TGTGCCAGCAGCCCACGGACTAGCGGGTCTATTTCGAATGAGCAGTTCTTC. The V gene is TRBV4-2, the J gene TRBJ2-1; 11 nucleotides align to TRBD2. The length of the CDR3 is 17 residues. V shed 4 bases, J shed 7 bases, and the junction held 12 bases outside the gene matches. Germline V gene data show CDR1 as LGHNA and CDR2 as YNFKEQ.

The chain links TRBV2 to TRBJ2-1, with D possibly being TRBD1 (5 bases). With 5 bases removed from V and 9 bases from J, the gap between germline ends came to 14 bases. The germline V gene encodes CDR1 SNHLY and CDR2 FYNNEI. The CDR3 contains 13 residues. CDR3: CASSRDQGGEQFF. CDR3 nucleotides: TGTGCCAGCAGTAGAGATCAGGGTGGTGAGCAGTTCTTC.

CDR3 sequence (DNA): TGTGCCAGCAGCGTGGGTCATGGGACAGGGAATGAAAAACTGTTTTTT. Its protein is CASSVGHGTGNEKLFF. V usage is TRBV9 and J usage is TRBJ1-4; 9 bases are a match to TRBD1. V trimming: 2 bases; J trimming: 5 bases; junction bases outside the gene matches: 7. The germline gives CDR1 SGDLS, CDR2 YYNGEE. CDR3 length: 16 amino acids.

This chain uses TRBV11-3 with TRBJ2-2, with D possibly being TRBD1 or TRBD2 (6 bases each). The germline V gene encodes CDR1 SGHNT and CDR2 YENEEA. The germline V and J ends were trimmed by 5 bases and 0 bases, with 13 bases remaining between them. This CDR3 spans 16 amino acids. CDR3 loop: CASSVGGTTNTGELFF. In DNA, the CDR3 is TGTGCCAGCAGCGTAGGGGGGACAACGAACACCGGGGAGCTGTTTTTT.

V usage is TRBV9 and J usage is TRBJ2-3, with D unclear. Germline assignment: CDR1 SGDLS and CDR2 YYNGEE. This CDR3 region has 15 residues. The germline V and J ends were trimmed by 4 bases and 2 bases, with 14 bases remaining between them. The CDR3 DNA sequence: TGTGCCAGCAGCCCGACCACTACTTACACAGATACGCAGTATTTT. Translating gives CASSPTTTYTDTQYF.

This clone was observed a handful of times. This sequence joins TRBV2 and TRBJ2-1; TRBD1 aligns across 7 bases. J was trimmed by 7 bases and V by 7 bases; bases with no gene match: 13. The CDR3 length is 15 residues. The germline V gene encodes CDR1 SNHLY and CDR2 FYNNEI. This chain's CDR3 is CASKLDRDVVNEQFF. The CDR3 region has the DNA TGTGCCAGCAAACTAGACAGGGACGTAGTGAATGAGCAGTTCTTC.

This clone came up a few times. The V call is TRBV10-3, the J call TRBJ1-1; no firm D call. The germline V gene encodes CDR1 ENHRY and CDR2 SYGVKD. V was pared by 0 bases and J by 3 bases, with 8 bases between. This CDR3 spans 14 amino acids. The CDR3: CAISESAADTEAFF. In nucleotides, the CDR3 is TGTGCCATCAGTGAGTCGGCGGCAGACACTGAAGCTTTCTTT.

V is TRBV2 and J is TRBJ2-1; 10 bases fit TRBD2. CDR1 and CDR2 (germline): SNHLY, FYNNEI. The V gene end was trimmed by 10 bases and the J gene end by 8 bases; junction bases not matched to a gene: 14. This CDR3 is 15 amino acids long. Here the CDR3 reads CAISQALAGSDEQFF. The CDR3 bases are TGTGCCATCTCACAAGCACTAGCGGGATCCGATGAGCAGTTCTTC.

V usage is TRBV5-1 and J usage is TRBJ1-5; 7 nucleotides line up with TRBD1. V shed 7 bases, J shed 3 bases, and the junction held 16 bases outside the gene matches. CDR1 is SGHRS and CDR2 is YFSETQ in the germline V gene. The CDR3 is 17 residues long. The chain's CDR3 is CASFLWVLGQYNQPQHF. CDR3 sequence (DNA): TGCGCCAGCTTTCTGTGGGTGTTGGGACAGTACAATCAGCCCCAGCATTTT.

This chain links TRBV7-3 with TRBJ2-3, with D hard to call. Between the trimmed V and J ends, which lost 3 bases and 4 bases, there was a span of 11 bases. This CDR3 has 14 amino acids. The germline gives CDR1 SGHTA, CDR2 FQGTGA. DNA of the CDR3: TGTGCCAGCAGCTTGATCGGTAGAGCAGATACGCAGTATTTT. Its translation is CASSLIGRADTQYF.

The J gene is TRBJ2-5, the V gene TRBV9; 11 bases are a match to TRBD2. The length of the CDR3 is 15 residues. Trimming cost V 3 bases and J 5 bases; bases outside gene matches: 6. Germline assignment: CDR1 SGDLS and CDR2 YYNGEE. The CDR3 bases are TGTGCCAGCAGCGAGACTAGCGGGATGAGGGAGACCCAGTACTTC. Translated, it gives CASSETSGMRETQYF.

This chain links TRBV4-1 with TRBJ1-2; maybe TRBD1 (5 bases). Germline CDR1 and CDR2: MGHRA and YSYEKL. Deletions cut 2 bases from V and 2 bases from J, with 21 bases between. This CDR3 has 18 amino acids. DNA of the CDR3: TGCGCCAGCAGCCAATTCGCCAGGACAAAAGTTGTGAACTATGGCTACACCTTC. Its translation: CASSQFARTKVVNYGYTF.

CDR3 sequence: CASSRGGPYEQYF. The CDR3 DNA reads TGTGCCAGCAGCCGCGGAGGTCCCTACGAGCAGTACTTC. The chain joins TRBV27 to TRBJ2-7, with D possibly TRBD2 on 5 matching bases. The CDR3 is 13 amino acids. Germline V gene data show CDR1 as MNHEY and CDR2 as SMNVEV (reference sequence). V lost 6 bases and J 2 bases, leaving 11 bases between the germline ends.

The chain combines TRBV27 with TRBJ2-5, with a possible D match to TRBD2 (6 bases). The DNA matches TRBJ2-7 better at its end, which makes the J call doubtful. The germline V gene has CDR1 MNHEY and CDR2 SMNVEV (reference sequence). CDR3 length: 13 residues. This CDR3 is CASSPAGLPEQYF. The CDR3 DNA is TGTGCCAGCAGCCCAGCGGGCCTCCCCGAGCAGTACTTC.

The chain recombines TRBV30 with TRBJ1-4; no clear D gene. From germline, CDR1 is GTSNPN and CDR2 SVGIG (reference sequence). The CDR3 runs to 15 residues. V was cut by 2 bases and J by 0 bases, with 10 bases left in between. The CDR3 reads CAWSRGDSTNEKLFF. The CDR3 DNA reads TGTGCCTGGAGTCGCGGGGATTCAACTAATGAAAAACTGTTTTTT.

The genes are TRBV9 and TRBJ2-3; the D gene is possibly TRBD1 (5 bases). The germline V gene encodes CDR1 SGDLS and CDR2 YYNGEE. Trimming pared 2 bases from V and 4 bases from J, leaving 11 bases between. The CDR3 covers 14 residues. The CDR3 loop reads CASSVAGRPDTQYF. CDR3 coding DNA: TGTGCCAGCAGCGTTGCAGGGCGGCCAGATACGCAGTATTTT.